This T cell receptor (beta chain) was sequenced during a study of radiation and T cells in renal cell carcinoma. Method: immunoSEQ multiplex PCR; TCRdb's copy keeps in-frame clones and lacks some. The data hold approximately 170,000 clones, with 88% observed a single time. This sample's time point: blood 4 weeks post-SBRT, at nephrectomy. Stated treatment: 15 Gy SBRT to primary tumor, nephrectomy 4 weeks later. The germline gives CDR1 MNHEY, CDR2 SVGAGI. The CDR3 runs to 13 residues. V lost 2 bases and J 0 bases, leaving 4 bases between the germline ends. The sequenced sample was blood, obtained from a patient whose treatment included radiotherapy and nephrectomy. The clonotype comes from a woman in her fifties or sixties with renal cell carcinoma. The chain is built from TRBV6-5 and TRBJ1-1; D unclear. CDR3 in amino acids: CASSYEMNTEAFF. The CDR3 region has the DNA TGTGCCAGCAGTTACGAGATGAACACTGAAGCTTTCTTT.